This is a list of T cell receptor beta chains from one sample in a study of cytomegalovirus exposure and HLA in healthy donors. TCRdb's table, derived via immunoSEQ multiplex PCR, lists solely in-frame clones and lacks some. The sample shows about 180,000 clones, 80% of them seen only once. Specimen: PBMCs. These receptors were obtained from a man aged 25-45 years in good health and CMV-seronegative. The CDR3 runs from the conserved cysteine through the conserved F or W. The D gene is left open where the match is weak. Size is stated for part of the rows, as once, few or many counts, or as a class when the clone is expanded.

d_gene	v_gene	len	j_gene	abundance	CDR3aa	CDR3nt
-	TRBV9	16	TRBJ1-3	-	CASSVRGDASGNTIYF	TGTGCCAGCAGCGTACGGGGGGATGCCTCTGGAAACACCATATATTTT
-	TRBV11-1	14	TRBJ1-1	once	CASSLASTRTEAFF	TGTGCCAGCAGCTTAGCAAGTACGAGGACTGAAGCTTTCTTT
-	TRBV6-6	14	TRBJ2-1	-	CASRTGQAGNEQFF	TGTGCCAGCAGGACCGGACAGGCGGGGAATGAGCAGTTCTTC
TRBD2	TRBV28	14	TRBJ2-1	-	CASSDSGGYNEQFF	TGTGCCAGCAGTGATAGCGGGGGGTACAATGAGCAGTTCTTC
-	TRBV11-2	15	TRBJ1-1	-	CASSLEYEGNTEAFF	TGTGCCAGCAGCTTAGAATACGAGGGGAACACTGAAGCTTTCTTT
TRBD2	TRBV5-1	15	TRBJ2-3	-	CASGLAGREADTQYF	TGCGCCAGCGGGCTAGCGGGACGGGAGGCAGATACGCAGTATTTT
TRBD1	TRBV30	11	TRBJ2-7	-	CAWSTGVEQYF	TGTGCCTGGAGTACAGGGGTCGAGCAGTACTTC
TRBD2	TRBV7-9	15	TRBJ2-1	-	CASGTTSDTSNEQFF	TGTGCCAGCGGGACGACTAGCGATACCTCTAATGAGCAGTTCTTC
TRBD2	TRBV7-9	17	TRBJ2-2	-	CASSSQRLALNTGELFF	TGTGCCAGCAGCTCCCAGAGACTAGCATTGAACACCGGGGAGCTGTTTTTT
TRBD1	TRBV4-3	15	TRBJ1-2	-	CASSPRTGDDYGYTF	TGCGCCAGCAGCCCCCGGACAGGGGACGACTATGGCTACACCTTC
TRBD1	TRBV15	13	TRBJ1-2	-	CATSIVRDSGYTF	TGTGCCACCAGCATAGTCCGGGACAGCGGCTACACCTTC
TRBD1	TRBV15	15	TRBJ1-1	-	CATTSGGRGHTEAFF	TGTGCCACCACTTCAGGGGGCAGGGGACACACTGAAGCTTTCTTT
-	TRBV23-1	18	TRBJ1-5	-	CASSQYPFDSSANQPQHF	TGCGCCAGCAGTCAATATCCCTTTGACAGCTCCGCTAATCAGCCCCAGCATTTT
TRBD1	TRBV6-1	13	TRBJ2-5	few	CASRSGQQETQYF	TGTGCCAGCAGATCGGGACAGCAAGAGACCCAGTACTTC
-	TRBV9	15	TRBJ1-1	-	CASSVVSGAGTEAFF	TGTGCCAGCAGCGTAGTATCAGGGGCCGGCACTGAAGCTTTCTTT
TRBD2	TRBV7-2	15	TRBJ2-7	-	CASSAGLAGIYEQYF	TGTGCCAGCAGCGCAGGACTAGCGGGGATCTACGAGCAGTACTTC
-	TRBV7-9	14	TRBJ1-1	-	CASASAGVNTEAFF	TGTGCCAGCGCCTCCGCAGGGGTGAACACTGAAGCTTTCTTT
TRBD1	TRBV10-2	13	TRBJ2-7	-	CARPGQSSYEQYF	TGCGCCAGGCCGGGACAGTCCTCCTACGAGCAGTACTTC
-	TRBV5-8	15	TRBJ1-5	-	CASSFTGFSNQPQHF	TGTGCCAGCAGCTTCACAGGGTTTAGCAATCAGCCCCAGCATTTT
TRBD2	TRBV7-3	15	TRBJ2-7	few	CASSHTSGSSYEQYF	TGTGCCAGCAGCCATACTAGCGGGAGCTCCTACGAGCAGTACTTC
-	TRBV18	11	TRBJ1-1	few	CASSATTEAFF	TGTGCCAGCTCGGCCACCACTGAAGCTTTCTTT
TRBD1	TRBV5-6	15	TRBJ1-2	-	CASSPWQGALYGYTF	TGTGCCAGCAGCCCCTGGCAGGGGGCCCTCTATGGCTACACCTTC
-	TRBV6-6	15	TRBJ2-1	-	CASKREREPYNEQFF	TGTGCCAGCAAGAGGGAACGGGAGCCCTACAATGAGCAGTTCTTC
TRBD1	TRBV6-5	12	TRBJ1-2	once	CASSQGARGYTF	TGTGCCAGCAGTCAGGGGGCGCGGGGCTACACCTTC
TRBD2	TRBV28	15	TRBJ2-7	once	CASISEAGDSYEQYF	TGTGCCAGCATCTCCGAAGCGGGGGACTCCTACGAGCAGTACTTC
-	TRBV5-1	14	TRBJ1-1	-	CASSLGRGNTEAFF	TGCGCCAGCAGCTTGGGCAGGGGGAACACTGAAGCTTTCTTT
-	TRBV10-1	14	TRBJ2-2	-	CASSVSAWTGELFF	TGCGCCAGCAGTGTGTCAGCATGGACCGGGGAGCTGTTTTTT